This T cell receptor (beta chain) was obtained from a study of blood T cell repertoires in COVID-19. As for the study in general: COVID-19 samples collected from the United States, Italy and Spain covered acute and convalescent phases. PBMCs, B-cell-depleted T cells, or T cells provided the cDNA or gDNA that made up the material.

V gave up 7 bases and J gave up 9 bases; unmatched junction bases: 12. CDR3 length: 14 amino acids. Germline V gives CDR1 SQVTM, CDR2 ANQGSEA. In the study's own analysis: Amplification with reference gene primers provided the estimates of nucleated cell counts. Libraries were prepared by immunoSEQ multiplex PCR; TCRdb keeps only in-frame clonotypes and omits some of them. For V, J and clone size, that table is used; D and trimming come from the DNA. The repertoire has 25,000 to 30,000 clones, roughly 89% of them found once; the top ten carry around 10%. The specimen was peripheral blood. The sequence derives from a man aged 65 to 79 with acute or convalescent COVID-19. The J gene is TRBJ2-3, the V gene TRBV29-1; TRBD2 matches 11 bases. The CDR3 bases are TGCAGCGCACTTCTAGCGGGAGGCCGGGTGACGCAGTATTTT. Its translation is CSALLAGGRVTQYF.